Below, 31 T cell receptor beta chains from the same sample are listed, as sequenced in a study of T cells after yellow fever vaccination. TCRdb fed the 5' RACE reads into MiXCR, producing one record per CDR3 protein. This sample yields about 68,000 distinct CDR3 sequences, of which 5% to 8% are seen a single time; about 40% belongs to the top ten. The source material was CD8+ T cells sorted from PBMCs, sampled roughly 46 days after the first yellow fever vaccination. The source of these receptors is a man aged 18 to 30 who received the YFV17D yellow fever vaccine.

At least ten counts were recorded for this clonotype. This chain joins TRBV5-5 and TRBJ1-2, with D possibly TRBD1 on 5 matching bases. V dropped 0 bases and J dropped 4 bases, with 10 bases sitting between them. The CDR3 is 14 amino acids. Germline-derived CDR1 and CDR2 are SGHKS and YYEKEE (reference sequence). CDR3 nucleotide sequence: TGTGCCAGCAGCTTGGCCGTTGGGGCCTATGGCTACACCTTC. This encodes CASSLAVGAYGYTF.

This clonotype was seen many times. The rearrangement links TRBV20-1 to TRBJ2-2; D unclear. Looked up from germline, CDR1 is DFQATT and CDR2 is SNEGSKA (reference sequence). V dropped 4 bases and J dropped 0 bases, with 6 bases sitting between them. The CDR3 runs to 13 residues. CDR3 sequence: CSATSANTGELFF. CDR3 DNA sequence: TGCAGTGCTACTTCAGCGAACACCGGGGAGCTGTTTTTT.

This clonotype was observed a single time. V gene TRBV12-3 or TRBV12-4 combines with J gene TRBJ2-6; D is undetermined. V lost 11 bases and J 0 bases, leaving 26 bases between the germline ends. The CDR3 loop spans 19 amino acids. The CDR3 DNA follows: TGTGCCCTCTGCTTAGGGCCCGGTGTTATCTTCTCTGGGGCCAACGTCCTGACTTTC. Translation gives CALCLGPGVIFSGANVLTF.

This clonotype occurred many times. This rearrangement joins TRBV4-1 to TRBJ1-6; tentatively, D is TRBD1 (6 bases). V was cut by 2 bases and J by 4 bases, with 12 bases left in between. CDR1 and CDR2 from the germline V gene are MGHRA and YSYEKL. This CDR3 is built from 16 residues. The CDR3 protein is CASSQWTAGYNSPLHF. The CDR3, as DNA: TGCGCCAGCAGCCAATGGACAGCCGGTTATAATTCACCCCTCCACTTT.

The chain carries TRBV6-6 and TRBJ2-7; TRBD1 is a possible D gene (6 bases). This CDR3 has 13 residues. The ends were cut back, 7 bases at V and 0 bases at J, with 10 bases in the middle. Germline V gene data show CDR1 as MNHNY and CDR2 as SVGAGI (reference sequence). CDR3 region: CASTGASSYEQYV. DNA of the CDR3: TGTGCCAGCACAGGGGCCAGCTCCTACGAGCAGTACGTC.

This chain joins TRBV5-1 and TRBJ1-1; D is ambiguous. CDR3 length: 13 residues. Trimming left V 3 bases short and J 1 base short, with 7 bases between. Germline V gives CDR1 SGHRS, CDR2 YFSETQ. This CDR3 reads CASSSRPNTEAFF. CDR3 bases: TGCGCCAGCAGCTCGAGGCCGAACACTGAAGCTTTCTTT.

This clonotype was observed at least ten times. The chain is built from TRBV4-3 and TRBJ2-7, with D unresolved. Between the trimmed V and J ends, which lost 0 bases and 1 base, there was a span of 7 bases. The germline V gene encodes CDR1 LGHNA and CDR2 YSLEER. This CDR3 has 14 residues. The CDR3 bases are TGCGCCAGCAGCCAAGACCCTGGATCCTACGAGCAGTACTTC. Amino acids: CASSQDPGSYEQYF.

The CDR3: CASSFGGGGNQPQHF. In DNA form, the CDR3 reads TGTGCCAGCAGTTTCGGAGGGGGGGGCAATCAGCCCCAGCATTTT. V usage is TRBV27 and J usage is TRBJ1-5, with D maybe TRBD1 (6 bases). The length of the CDR3 is 15 residues. V was pared by 3 bases and J by 2 bases, with 11 bases between. Looked up from germline, CDR1 is MNHEY and CDR2 is SMNVEV (reference sequence).

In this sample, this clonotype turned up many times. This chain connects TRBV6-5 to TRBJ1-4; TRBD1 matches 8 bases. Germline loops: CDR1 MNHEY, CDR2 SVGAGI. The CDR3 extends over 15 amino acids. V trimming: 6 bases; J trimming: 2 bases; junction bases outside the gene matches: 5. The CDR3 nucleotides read TGTGCCAGCAGCTACACAGGGGGGACTAATGAAAAACTGTTTTTT. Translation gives CASSYTGGTNEKLFF.

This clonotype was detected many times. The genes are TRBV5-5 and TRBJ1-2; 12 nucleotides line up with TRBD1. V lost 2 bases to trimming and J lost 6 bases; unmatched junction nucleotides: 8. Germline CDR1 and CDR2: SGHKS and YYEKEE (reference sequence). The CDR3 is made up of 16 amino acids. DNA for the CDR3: TGTGCCAGCAGCTTCGGGACAGGGGGCTATTCGCATGGCTACACCTTC. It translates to CASSFGTGGYSHGYTF.

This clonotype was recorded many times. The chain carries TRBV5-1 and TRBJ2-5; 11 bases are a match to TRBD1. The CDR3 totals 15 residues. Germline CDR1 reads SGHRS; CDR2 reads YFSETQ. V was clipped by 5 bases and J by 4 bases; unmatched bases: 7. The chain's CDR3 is CASSWTGGAGETQYF. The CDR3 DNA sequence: TGCGCCAGCAGTTGGACAGGGGGCGCGGGAGAGACCCAGTACTTC.

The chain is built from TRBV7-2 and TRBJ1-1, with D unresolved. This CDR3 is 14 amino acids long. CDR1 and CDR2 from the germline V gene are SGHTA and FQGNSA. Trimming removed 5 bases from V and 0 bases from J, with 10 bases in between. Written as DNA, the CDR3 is TGTGCCAGCAGCGTTTGGACGGTGAACACTGAAGCTTTCTTT. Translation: CASSVWTVNTEAFF.

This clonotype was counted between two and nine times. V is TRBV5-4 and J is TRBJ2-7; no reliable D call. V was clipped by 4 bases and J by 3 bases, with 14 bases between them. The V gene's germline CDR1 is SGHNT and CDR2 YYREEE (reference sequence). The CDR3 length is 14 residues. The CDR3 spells CASSPIVGDYEQYF. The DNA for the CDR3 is TGTGCCAGCAGCCCGATAGTTGGGGACTACGAGCAGTACTTC.

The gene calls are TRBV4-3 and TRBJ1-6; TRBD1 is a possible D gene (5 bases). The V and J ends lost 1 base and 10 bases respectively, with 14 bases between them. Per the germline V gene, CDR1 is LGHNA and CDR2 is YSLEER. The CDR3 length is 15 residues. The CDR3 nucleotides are TGCGCCAGCAGCCAAGGTGACAGCGCCGGGTCACCCCTCCACTTT. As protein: CASSQGDSAGSPLHF.

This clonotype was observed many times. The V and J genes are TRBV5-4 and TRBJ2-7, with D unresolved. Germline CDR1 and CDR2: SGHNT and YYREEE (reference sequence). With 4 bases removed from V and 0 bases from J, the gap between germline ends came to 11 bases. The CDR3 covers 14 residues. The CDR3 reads CASSPEVSSYEQYV. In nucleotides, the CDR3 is TGTGCCAGCAGCCCCGAGGTGAGCTCCTACGAGCAGTACGTC.

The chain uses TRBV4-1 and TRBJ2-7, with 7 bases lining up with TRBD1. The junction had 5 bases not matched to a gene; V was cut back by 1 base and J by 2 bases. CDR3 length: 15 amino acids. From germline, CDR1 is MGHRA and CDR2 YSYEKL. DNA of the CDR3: TGCGCCAGCAGCCAAGTTCAGACAGGGCCCTACGAGCAGTACTTC. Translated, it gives CASSQVQTGPYEQYF.

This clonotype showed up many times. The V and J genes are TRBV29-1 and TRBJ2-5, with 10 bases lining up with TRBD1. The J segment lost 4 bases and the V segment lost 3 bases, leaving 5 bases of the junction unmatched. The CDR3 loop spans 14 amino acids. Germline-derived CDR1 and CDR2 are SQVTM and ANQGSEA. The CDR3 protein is CSVDGTGDPETQYF. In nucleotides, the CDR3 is TGCAGCGTTGACGGGACAGGGGATCCAGAGACCCAGTACTTC.

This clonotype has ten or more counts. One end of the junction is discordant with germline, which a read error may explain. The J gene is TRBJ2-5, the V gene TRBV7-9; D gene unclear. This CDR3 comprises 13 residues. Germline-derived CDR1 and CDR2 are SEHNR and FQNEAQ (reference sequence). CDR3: CASSLPDQETQYF. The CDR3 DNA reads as TGTGCCAGCAGCTTACCCGACCAGGAGACCCAGTACTTC.

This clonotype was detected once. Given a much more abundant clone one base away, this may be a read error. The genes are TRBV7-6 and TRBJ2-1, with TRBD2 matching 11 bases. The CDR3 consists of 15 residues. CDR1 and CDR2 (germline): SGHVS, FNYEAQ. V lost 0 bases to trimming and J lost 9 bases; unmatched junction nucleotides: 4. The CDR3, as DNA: TGTGCCAGCAGCTTAGCGGTAGCGGGGGGGAGTGAGCAGTTCTTC. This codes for CASSLAVAGGSEQFF.

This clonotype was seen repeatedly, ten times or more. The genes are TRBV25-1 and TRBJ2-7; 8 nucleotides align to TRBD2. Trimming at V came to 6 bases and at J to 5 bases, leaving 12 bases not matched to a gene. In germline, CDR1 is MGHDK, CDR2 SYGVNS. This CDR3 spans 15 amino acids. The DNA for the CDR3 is TGTGCCAGCAGCGATATCGGGGGGGCGGCAGACGAGCAGTACTTC. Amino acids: CASSDIGGAADEQYF.

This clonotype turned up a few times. CDR3 sequence reads: CASSEASYNEQFF. The CDR3 DNA reads as TGCGCCAGCAGTGAGGCCAGTTACAATGAGCAGTTCTTC. The chain links TRBV10-2 to TRBJ2-1; D is ambiguous. Germline-derived CDR1 and CDR2 are WSHSY and SAAADI. The length of the CDR3 is 13 residues. V dropped 2 bases and J dropped 4 bases, with 6 bases sitting between them.

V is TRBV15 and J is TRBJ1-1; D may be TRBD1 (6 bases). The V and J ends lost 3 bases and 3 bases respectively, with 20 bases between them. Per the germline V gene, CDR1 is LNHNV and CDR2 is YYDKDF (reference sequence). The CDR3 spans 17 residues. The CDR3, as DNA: TGTGCCACCAGCAGGGGTAAAATGGACAGAACTGACACTGAAGCTTTCTTT. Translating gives CATSRGKMDRTDTEAFF.

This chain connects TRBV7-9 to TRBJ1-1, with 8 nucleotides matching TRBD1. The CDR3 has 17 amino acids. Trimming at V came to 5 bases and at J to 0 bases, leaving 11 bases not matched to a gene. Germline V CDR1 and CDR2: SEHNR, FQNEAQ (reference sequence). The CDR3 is CASSSAAGTGLNTEAFF. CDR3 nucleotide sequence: TGTGCCAGCAGCAGCGCGGCCGGGACAGGCCTGAACACTGAAGCTTTCTTT.

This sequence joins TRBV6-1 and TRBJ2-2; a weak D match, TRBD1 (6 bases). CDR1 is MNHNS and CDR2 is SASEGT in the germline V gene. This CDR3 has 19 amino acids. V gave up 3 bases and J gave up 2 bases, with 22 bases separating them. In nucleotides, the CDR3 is TGTGCCAGCAGTGATAGTCGGCAGGGGACCTTCGTAAACACCGGGGAGCTGTTTTTT. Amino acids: CASSDSRQGTFVNTGELFF.

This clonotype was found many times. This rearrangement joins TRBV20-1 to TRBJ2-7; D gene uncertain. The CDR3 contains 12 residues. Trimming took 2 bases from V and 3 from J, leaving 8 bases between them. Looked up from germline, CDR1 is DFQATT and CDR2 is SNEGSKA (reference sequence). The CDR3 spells CSARKEFYEQYF. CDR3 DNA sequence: TGCAGTGCTAGAAAGGAATTCTACGAGCAGTACTTC.

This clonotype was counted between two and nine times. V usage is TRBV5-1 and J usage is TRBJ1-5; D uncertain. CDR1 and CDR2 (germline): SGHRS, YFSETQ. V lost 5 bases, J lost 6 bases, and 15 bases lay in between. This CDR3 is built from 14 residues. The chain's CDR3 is CASRPRPGGQPQHF. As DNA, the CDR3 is TGCGCCAGCAGACCTCGGCCCGGCGGTCAGCCCCAGCATTTT.

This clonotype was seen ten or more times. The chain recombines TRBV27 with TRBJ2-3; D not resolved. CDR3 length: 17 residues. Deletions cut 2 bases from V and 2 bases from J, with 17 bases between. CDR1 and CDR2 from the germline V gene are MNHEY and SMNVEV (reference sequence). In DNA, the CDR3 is TGTGCCAGCAGTTTAATGACCCCGGTCCCACCCACAGATACGCAGTATTTT. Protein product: CASSLMTPVPPTDTQYF.

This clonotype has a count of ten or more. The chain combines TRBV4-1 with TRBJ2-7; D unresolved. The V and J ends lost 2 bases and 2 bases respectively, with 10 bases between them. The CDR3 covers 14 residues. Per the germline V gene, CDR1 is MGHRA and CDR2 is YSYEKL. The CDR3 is CASSQRSVTYEQYF. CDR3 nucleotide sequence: TGCGCCAGCAGCCAACGGTCTGTAACCTACGAGCAGTACTTC.

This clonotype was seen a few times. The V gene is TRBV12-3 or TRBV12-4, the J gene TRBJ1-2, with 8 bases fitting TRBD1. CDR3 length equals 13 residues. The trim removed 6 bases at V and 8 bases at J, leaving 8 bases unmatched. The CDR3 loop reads CASSRGQDKGYTF. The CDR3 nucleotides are TGTGCCAGCAGCCGGGGACAGGATAAAGGCTACACCTTC.

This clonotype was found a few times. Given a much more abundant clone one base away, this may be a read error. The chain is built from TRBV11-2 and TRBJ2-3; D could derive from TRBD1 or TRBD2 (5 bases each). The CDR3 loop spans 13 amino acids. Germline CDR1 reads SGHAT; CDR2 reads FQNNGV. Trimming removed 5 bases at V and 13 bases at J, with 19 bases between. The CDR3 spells CASSAMRARVKYF. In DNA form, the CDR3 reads TGTGCCAGCAGCGCCATGAGGGCCAGGGTGAAGTATTTT. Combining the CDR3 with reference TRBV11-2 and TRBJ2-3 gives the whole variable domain EAGVAQSPRYKIIEKRQSVAFWCNPISGHATLYWYQQILGQGPKLLIQFQNNGVVDDSQLPKDRFSAERLKGVDSTLKIQPAKLEDSAVYLCASSAMRARVKYFGPGTRLTVL.

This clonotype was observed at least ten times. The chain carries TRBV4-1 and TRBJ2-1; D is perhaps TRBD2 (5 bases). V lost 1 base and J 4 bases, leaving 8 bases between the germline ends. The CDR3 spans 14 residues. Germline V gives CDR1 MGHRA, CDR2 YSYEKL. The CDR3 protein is CASSQVGGYNEQFF. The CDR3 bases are TGCGCCAGCAGCCAAGTTGGAGGTTACAATGAGCAGTTCTTC.